Listed below are T cell receptor beta chains from one sample, sequenced in a study of T cells in Graves' hyperthyroidism and ophthalmopathy. TCRdb re-analysed the multiplex PCR reads in MiXCR, keeping a single row per CDR3 protein. The sample comprises 650,000 to 800,000 distinct CDR3 sequences, less than 45% of which are singletons, and less than 9% rests with the top ten. The specimen sequenced was peripheral blood or thyroid tissue (not recorded which). These receptors were obtained from an adult man with Graves' disease, either hyperthyroidism or ophthalmopathy (not recorded which). Each CDR3 is given with its conserved first and last residue. Fields, in order: V gene, clone size, J gene, D gene, CDR3 protein, CDR3 DNA. D genes are given only for firm matches. Rows give clone size only sometimes, using once, few, many, or a class for an expanded clone.

>TRBV7-8|many|TRBJ1-1|-
CASSLSATEAFF
TGTGCCAGCAGCTTGTCAGCCACTGAAGCTTTCTTT
>TRBV5-1|few|TRBJ2-5|-
CASSLADGRAQETQYF
TGCGCCAGCAGCTTGGCAGACGGCAGGGCACAAGAGACCCAGTACTTC
>TRBV9|few|TRBJ1-5|-
CASSVDQGVGQPQHF
TGTGCCAGCAGCGTAGACCAGGGAGTGGGTCAGCCCCAGCATTTT
>TRBV12-3/TRBV12-4|-|TRBJ2-7|-
CASSPSSGASSYEQYF
TGTGCCAGCAGCCCAAGTTCAGGGGCCAGCTCCTACGAGCAGTACTTC
>TRBV29-1|-|TRBJ1-3|-
CSVGAGDGNTIYF
TGCAGCGTTGGAGCCGGGGACGGAAACACCATATATTTT
>TRBV24-1|-|TRBJ2-2|TRBD1
CATSDSLQGVVNTGELFF
TGTGCCACCAGTGACTCACTTCAGGGGGTCGTTAACACCGGGGAGCTGTTTTTT
>TRBV7-9|-|TRBJ1-4|-
CASSLRSGVDTGEKLFF
TGTGCCAGCAGCCTAAGATCAGGGGTCGACACCGGGGAAAAACTGTTTTTT
>TRBV29-1|few|TRBJ2-2|TRBD1
CSVEVGDRATGELFF
TGCAGCGTTGAAGTGGGGGACAGGGCCACCGGGGAGCTGTTTTTT
>TRBV7-2|once|TRBJ1-4|TRBD1
CASSLVRDRGRAKLFF
TGTGCCAGCAGCTTAGTCCGGGACAGGGGCAGGGCAAAACTGTTTTTT
>TRBV2|-|TRBJ2-2|TRBD1
CASSFYRGDTGELFF
TGTGCCAGCAGTTTTTACAGGGGCGACACCGGGGAGCTGTTTTTT
>TRBV5-1|many|TRBJ1-2|TRBD1
CASRPDRDYGYTF
TGCGCCAGCAGGCCCGACAGGGACTATGGCTACACCTTC
>TRBV7-9|few|TRBJ2-2|TRBD1
CASSTGQGPTGELFF
TGTGCCAGCAGCACGGGACAGGGGCCCACCGGGGAGCTGTTTTTT
>TRBV6-5|-|TRBJ1-5|-
CASSWGTKNQPQHF
TGTGCCAGCAGTTGGGGGACAAAAAATCAGCCCCAGCATTTT
>TRBV19|few|TRBJ2-7|-
CASGQVYEQYF
TGTGCCAGTGGACAAGTTTACGAGCAGTACTTC
>TRBV6-5|-|TRBJ2-2|TRBD1
CASSYGTGGNTGELFF
TGTGCCAGCAGTTACGGGACAGGGGGAAACACCGGGGAGCTGTTTTTT
>TRBV2|many|TRBJ1-2|-
CASSENETPYGYTF
TGTGCCAGCAGTGAAAACGAGACCCCTTATGGCTACACCTTC
>TRBV7-9|-|TRBJ1-2|TRBD1
CASSLLGTGTNYGYTF
TGTGCCAGCAGCTTATTAGGGACAGGGACTAACTATGGCTACACCTTC
>TRBV10-2|-|TRBJ1-2|-
CASSDSPVEGRDYGYTF
TGCGCCAGCAGTGACTCACCAGTCGAAGGCAGGGACTATGGCTACACCTTC
>TRBV5-1|few|TRBJ1-2|-
CASSFEGDLGYTF
TGCGCCAGCAGCTTTGAGGGTGATCTAGGCTACACCTTC
>TRBV14|many|TRBJ1-2|-
CASSQEGVYGYTF
TGTGCCAGCAGCCAAGAAGGGGTGTATGGCTACACCTTC
>TRBV10-3|-|TRBJ1-6|TRBD1
CATQTTGTTTPLHF
TGTGCCACCCAGACGACAGGGACGACGACACCCCTCCACTTT
>TRBV7-2|few|TRBJ1-1|TRBD1
CASSFRLGTGSEAFF
TGTGCCAGCAGCTTCAGGCTCGGGACAGGGAGTGAAGCTTTCTTT
>TRBV2|-|TRBJ1-1|-
CASSEAPEAFF
TGTGCCAGCAGTGAAGCACCTGAAGCTTTCTTT
>TRBV12-3/TRBV12-4|-|TRBJ1-6|TRBD1
CASREQGASPLHF
TGTGCCAGCAGGGAACAGGGGGCTTCACCCCTCCACTTT
>TRBV19|-|TRBJ2-5|-
CASSISGKQETQYF
TGTGCCAGTAGCATCAGCGGAAAACAAGAGACCCAGTACTTC